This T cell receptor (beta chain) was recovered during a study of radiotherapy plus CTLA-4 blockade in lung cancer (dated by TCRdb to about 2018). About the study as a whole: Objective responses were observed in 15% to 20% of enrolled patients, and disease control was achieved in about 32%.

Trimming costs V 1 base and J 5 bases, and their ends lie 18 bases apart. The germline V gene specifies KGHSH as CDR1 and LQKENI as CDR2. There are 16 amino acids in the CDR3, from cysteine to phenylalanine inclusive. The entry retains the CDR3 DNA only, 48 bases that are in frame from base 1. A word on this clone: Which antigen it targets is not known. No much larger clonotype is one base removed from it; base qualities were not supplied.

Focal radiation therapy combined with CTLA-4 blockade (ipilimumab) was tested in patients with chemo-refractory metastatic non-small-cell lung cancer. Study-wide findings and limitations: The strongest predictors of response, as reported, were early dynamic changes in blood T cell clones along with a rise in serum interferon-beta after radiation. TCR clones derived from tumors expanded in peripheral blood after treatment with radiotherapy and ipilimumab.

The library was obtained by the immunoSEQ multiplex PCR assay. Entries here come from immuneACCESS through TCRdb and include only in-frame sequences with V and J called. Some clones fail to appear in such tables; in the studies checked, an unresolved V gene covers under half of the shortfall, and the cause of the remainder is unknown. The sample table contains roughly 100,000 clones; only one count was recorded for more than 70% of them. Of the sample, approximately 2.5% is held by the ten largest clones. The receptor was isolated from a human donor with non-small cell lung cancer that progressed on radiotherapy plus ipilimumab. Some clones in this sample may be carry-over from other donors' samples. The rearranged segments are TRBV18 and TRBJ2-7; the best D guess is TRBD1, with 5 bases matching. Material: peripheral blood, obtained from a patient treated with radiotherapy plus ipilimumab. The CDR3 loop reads CASSPQGPAISDEQYF. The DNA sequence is TGTGCCAGCTCACCACAGGGGCCAGCAATTTCCGACGAGCAGTACTTC.